This T cell receptor (beta chain) was recorded in a study of CD8 T cells in ankylosing spondylitis. Study results and caveats: Made up of several highly homologous variants, a TCR beta motif appeared characteristic of ankylosing spondylitis blood.

Trimming took 0 bases from V and 7 from J, leaving 15 bases between them. Per the germline V gene, CDR1 is LNHNV and CDR2 is YYDKDF (reference sequence). CDR3 length equals 15 residues. TCRdb re-called the 5' RACE reads with MiXCR, one entry per CDR3 protein. Counted here are hundreds of thousands of distinct CDR3 sequences, approximately 26% occurring once; the ten biggest clones make up under 0.9%. A remark on this clonotype: Its specificity is unknown.

The TCR sequence derives from a male donor with ankylosing spondylitis. The sequenced material came from blood, either unsorted or a sorted T cell fraction (not recorded which). The rearrangement uses TRBV15 and TRBJ1-1; the D gene is possibly TRBD1 (5 bases). The CDR3 DNA reads as TGTGCCACCAGCAGAGATCGGGGCCTAGGGAATGAAGCTTTCTTT. This encodes CATSRDRGLGNEAFF.